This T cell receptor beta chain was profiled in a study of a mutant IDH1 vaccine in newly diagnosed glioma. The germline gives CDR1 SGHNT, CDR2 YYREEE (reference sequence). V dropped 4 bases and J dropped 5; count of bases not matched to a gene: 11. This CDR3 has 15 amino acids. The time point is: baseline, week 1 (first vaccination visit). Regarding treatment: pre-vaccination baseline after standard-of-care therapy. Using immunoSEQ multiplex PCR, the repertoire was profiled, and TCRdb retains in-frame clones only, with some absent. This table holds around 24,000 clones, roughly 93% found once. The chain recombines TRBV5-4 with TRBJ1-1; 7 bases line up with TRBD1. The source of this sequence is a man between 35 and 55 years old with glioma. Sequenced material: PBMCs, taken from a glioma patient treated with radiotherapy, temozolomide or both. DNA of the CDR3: TGTGCCAGCAGCCCGGCCGGCAGGGGGAGGACTGAAGCTTTCTTT. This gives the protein CASSPAGRGRTEAFF.